What follows is one TCR beta chain and its context. After removal of 5 bases from V and 3 bases from J, the junction contained 13 bases not matched to a gene. The CDR3 length is 17 residues. Germline V gene sequence: CDR1 SNHLY, CDR2 FYNNEI. TCR beta CDR3 regions were amplified from RNA transcripts. The first round was an RT-PCR with HTBI primers, and the second round was a multiplex PCR. TCRdb used MiXCR to reprocess the multiplex PCR reads, holding one entry per CDR3 protein. The sample shows 650,000 to 900,000 distinct CDR3 sequences, roughly two fifths of them seen only once. This specimen belongs to a study of Graves' ophthalmopathy and Graves' hyperthyroidism.

This chain uses TRBV2 with TRBJ2-7; 10 bases fit TRBD2. This clonotype was obtained from an adult man with Graves' ophthalmopathy. Input material: peripheral blood. The CDR3 coding sequence is TGTGCCAGCAGTTACGGAAGCGGGAGGGGGGAACTCTACGAGCAGTACTTC. Translating gives CASSYGSGRGELYEQYF.